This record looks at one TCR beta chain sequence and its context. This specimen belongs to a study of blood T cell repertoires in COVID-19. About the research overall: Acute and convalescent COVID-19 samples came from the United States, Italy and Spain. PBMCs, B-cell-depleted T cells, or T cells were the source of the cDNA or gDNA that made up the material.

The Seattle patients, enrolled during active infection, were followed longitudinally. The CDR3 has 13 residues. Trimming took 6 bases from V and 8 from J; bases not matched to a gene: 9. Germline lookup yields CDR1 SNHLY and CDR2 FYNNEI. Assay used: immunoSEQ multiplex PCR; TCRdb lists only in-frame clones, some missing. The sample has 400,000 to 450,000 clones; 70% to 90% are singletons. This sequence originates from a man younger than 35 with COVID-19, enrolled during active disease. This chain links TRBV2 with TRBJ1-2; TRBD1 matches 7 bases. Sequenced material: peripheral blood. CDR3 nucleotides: TGTGCCAGCAGCTCAACAGGGGAAGTCGGCTACACCTTC. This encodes CASSSTGEVGYTF.